Following are 25 T cell receptor beta chains from one sample sequenced in a study of shared clonotypes between healthy human individuals. Profiling relied on immunoSEQ multiplex PCR, and the TCRdb table lists in-frame clones only, not all of them. This sample carries approximately 2.4 million clones, almost 96% of them seen once, and the ten largest clones take 0.1% to 0.15%. The material sequenced was naive CD4+ T cells sorted from blood. As to subset: CD45RA+ positively selected. These receptors were obtained from a man aged 18 to 30 in good health.

For this clone: Other DNA sequences in the sample encode the same CDR3. The genes are TRBV5-1 and TRBJ1-1; D is perhaps TRBD1 (6 bases). Germline lookup yields CDR1 SGHRS and CDR2 YFSETQ. This CDR3 has 13 residues. Trimming stripped 2 bases from V and 5 bases from J, with 10 bases between. The CDR3 region is CASSLQGSTEAFF. The CDR3 coding sequence is TGCGCCAGCAGCTTACAGGGAAGTACTGAAGCTTTCTTT.

The chain employs TRBV18 and TRBJ2-1; a weak D match, TRBD1 (5 bases). The CDR3 is 15 residues long. The V end lost 0 bases, the J end lost 4 bases, and 10 bases lay between the germline ends. Germline V gene sequence: CDR1 KGHSH, CDR2 LQKENI. The CDR3 region is CASSPPRRTYNEQFF. The CDR3 DNA sequence: TGTGCCAGCTCACCACCGAGACGGACATACAATGAGCAGTTCTTC.

The V and J genes are TRBV27 and TRBJ2-7; D not certain. The V end was cut by 6 bases, the J end by 5 bases, with 5 bases between. The CDR3 has 10 residues. CDR1 is MNHEY and CDR2 is SMNVEV in the germline V gene (reference sequence). The CDR3 DNA reads as TGTGCCAGCAGGACCCACGAGCAGTACTTC. This sequence encodes CASRTHEQYF.

Notes on this clone: The sample holds other DNA sequences that translate to the same CDR3. This rearrangement joins TRBV27 to TRBJ1-3; no reliable D call. Looked up from germline, CDR1 is MNHEY and CDR2 is SMNVEV (reference sequence). V gave up 5 bases and J gave up 0 bases, with 14 bases separating them. CDR3 length: 16 residues. CDR3 amino acids: CASSPDRAYSGNTIYF. The CDR3 DNA reads as TGTGCCAGCAGTCCGGATAGGGCCTACTCTGGAAACACCATATATTTT.

This rearrangement joins TRBV18 to TRBJ2-7, with TRBD2 as a possible D gene (5 bases). This CDR3 spans 12 amino acids. V was cut by 5 bases and J by 3 bases, with 8 bases left in between. Per the germline V gene, CDR1 is KGHSH and CDR2 is LQKENI. Here the CDR3 reads CASSATSYEQYF. CDR3 DNA sequence: TGTGCCAGCTCAGCCACTAGCTACGAGCAGTACTTC.

The chain combines TRBV9 with TRBJ2-6, with D possibly being TRBD1 (6 bases). CDR3 length equals 17 residues. In germline, CDR1 is SGDLS, CDR2 YYNGEE. The V and J ends lost 2 bases and 1 base respectively, with 13 bases between them. In nucleotides, the CDR3 is TGTGCCAGCAGCGTCACTAATACAGGGTCTGGGGCCAACGTCCTGACTTTC. This gives the protein CASSVTNTGSGANVLTF.

The V and J genes are TRBV6-1 and TRBJ1-4; D is possibly TRBD1 (6 bases). The V end was cut by 4 bases, the J end by 10 bases, with 19 bases between. Germline CDR1 is MNHNS and CDR2 is SASEGT. The CDR3 runs 15 residues. CDR3 residues: CASSARDTPVGKLFF. The CDR3 region has the DNA TGTGCCAGCAGTGCCCGGGACACCCCAGTGGGAAAACTGTTTTTT.

V usage is TRBV7-8 and J usage is TRBJ2-5; D is ambiguous. This CDR3 spans 12 amino acids. Trimming pared 0 bases from V and 5 bases from J, leaving 4 bases between. Germline V CDR1 and CDR2: SGHVS, FQNEAQ. DNA for the CDR3: TGTGCCAGCAGCTTAGCTACGGAGACCCAGTACTTC. Protein product: CASSLATETQYF.

This clone was seen more than once but under ten times. The J gene is TRBJ2-7, the V gene TRBV19; 7 nucleotides line up with TRBD1. This CDR3 comprises 15 residues. Germline CDR1 reads LNHDA; CDR2 reads SQIVND (reference sequence). V shed 6 bases and J 1 base; nucleotides not matched to a gene: 9. CDR3 sequence: CASRAGTAPSYEQYF. DNA of the CDR3: TGTGCCAGTAGGGCCGGGACAGCGCCGTCCTACGAGCAGTACTTC.

The CDR3 DNA reads as TGTGCCAGCAGCTTAGCGGGAGGGCCCGGAGATACGCAGTATTTT. Translation: CASSLAGGPGDTQYF. The J gene is TRBJ2-3, the V gene TRBV7-8, with 7 bases that match TRBD2. The CDR3 length is 15 residues. Per germline, CDR1 SGHVS and CDR2 FQNEAQ. V gave up 0 bases and J gave up 5 bases; unmatched junction bases: 5.

The chain uses TRBV29-1 and TRBJ1-2; 9 bases match TRBD1. J lost 8 bases, V lost 6 bases, and 10 bases had no gene match. CDR1 is SQVTM and CDR2 is ANQGSEA in the germline V gene. The CDR3 has 13 amino acids. Written as DNA, the CDR3 is TGCAGCGTCGGTGAGGGACAGGGCTTCGGCTACACCTTC. This sequence encodes CSVGEGQGFGYTF.

J is TRBJ2-3 and V is TRBV30; D unresolved. CDR1 and CDR2 from the germline V gene are GTSNPN and SVGIG (reference sequence). V gave up 3 bases and J gave up 1 base, with 11 bases separating them. This CDR3 has 14 residues. CDR3 nucleotides: TGTGCCTGGAGAACACAGTCTGGCACAGATACGCAGTATTTT. Translated: CAWRTQSGTDTQYF.

The J gene is TRBJ1-3, the V gene TRBV5-6, with D perhaps matching TRBD1 (5 bases). The ends were cut back, 0 bases at V and 4 bases at J, with 11 bases in the middle. This CDR3 spans 15 amino acids. The germline CDR1 and CDR2 sequences are SGHDT and YYEEEE. CDR3 nucleotides: TGTGCCAGCAGCTTGGCTCGGCAGGGCGGAAACACCATATATTTT. Protein sequence: CASSLARQGGNTIYF.

V gene TRBV28 combines with J gene TRBJ2-7; D tentatively fits TRBD1 or TRBD2 (6 bases each). The V and J ends lost 7 bases and 2 bases respectively, with 15 bases between them. The CDR3 spans 14 residues. CDR1 is MDHEN and CDR2 is SYDVKM in the germline V gene. The CDR3 bases are TGTGCCAGCACCCCCGGGGGCTTAACCTACGAGCAGTACTTC. It encodes CASTPGGLTYEQYF.

This sequence joins TRBV2 and TRBJ2-5, with D hard to call. Germline V lookup: CDR1 SNHLY, CDR2 FYNNEI. The CDR3 runs 12 residues. The V and J ends lost 8 bases and 3 bases respectively, with 10 bases between them. CDR3 in amino acids: CASGYVKETQYF. CDR3 coding DNA: TGTGCCAGCGGCTATGTGAAAGAGACCCAGTACTTC.

Regarding this clone: This same CDR3 is encoded by further DNA sequences in the sample. V usage is TRBV28 and J usage is TRBJ1-2; TRBD1 agrees at 7 bases. The CDR3 consists of 13 residues. The ends lost 6 bases at V and 2 bases at J; junction bases unmatched: 3. The germline V gene encodes CDR1 MDHEN and CDR2 SYDVKM. The CDR3 nucleotides are TGTGCCAGCAGGGACAGGTCAAACTATGGCTACACCTTC. Its protein product is CASRDRSNYGYTF.

The rearrangement uses TRBV10-3 and TRBJ2-1, with D tentatively TRBD2 (5 bases). The CDR3 covers 13 residues. Germline values: CDR1 ENHRY, CDR2 SYGVKD. V was pared by 4 bases and J by 6 bases, with 10 bases between. This chain's CDR3 is CAISVDYLNEQFF. As DNA, the CDR3 is TGTGCCATCAGTGTTGACTACCTCAATGAGCAGTTCTTC.

This chain uses TRBV27 with TRBJ1-6; D gene ambiguous. Germline V gene data show CDR1 as MNHEY and CDR2 as SMNVEV (reference sequence). The CDR3 consists of 17 residues. Trimming took 6 bases from V and 7 from J, leaving 22 bases between them. The CDR3 spells CASSSYPKPTQNSPLHF. The CDR3 region has the DNA TGTGCCAGCAGCTCCTACCCCAAACCGACCCAAAATTCACCCCTCCACTTT.

With respect to this clone: Other DNA variants within this sample encode the same CDR3. The chain joins TRBV6-5 to TRBJ2-7; weak D call: TRBD2 (6 bases). Germline loops: CDR1 MNHEY, CDR2 SVGAGI. The ends were cut back, 8 bases at V and 2 bases at J, with 16 bases in the middle. CDR3 size: 14 residues. CDR3 amino acids: CASSPSGGTYEQYF. DNA of the CDR3: TGTGCCAGCTCTCCATCCGGGGGAACCTACGAGCAGTACTTC.

The V call is TRBV10-3, the J call TRBJ1-1, with D tentatively TRBD1 (5 bases). This CDR3 comprises 15 residues. V dropped 0 bases and J dropped 5 bases, with 13 bases sitting between them. Per germline, CDR1 ENHRY and CDR2 SYGVKD. The CDR3 loop is CAISESQSQGTEAFF. CDR3 DNA sequence: TGTGCCATCAGTGAGTCGCAGAGCCAGGGTACTGAAGCTTTCTTT.

This chain joins TRBV5-1 and TRBJ2-7, with D maybe TRBD1 (6 bases). Germline CDR1 reads SGHRS; CDR2 reads YFSETQ. V was pared by 3 bases and J by 2 bases, with 12 bases between. There are 14 residues in the CDR3. The DNA of the CDR3 is TGCGCCAGCAGCTCCGGACAGAGTCCCTACGAGCAGTACTTC. Translating gives CASSSGQSPYEQYF.

As concerns this clone: The sample has other DNA sequences that encode this CDR3 too. The V gene is TRBV18, the J gene TRBJ2-7, with 7 positions matching TRBD1. The V gene end was trimmed by 3 bases and the J gene end by 0 bases; junction bases not matched to a gene: 2. Germline-derived CDR1 and CDR2 are KGHSH and LQKENI. This CDR3 comprises 14 residues. The CDR3 region is CASSPGTVSYEQYF. CDR3 nucleotides: TGTGCCAGCTCACCGGGGACAGTCTCCTACGAGCAGTACTTC.

The rearrangement uses TRBV2 and TRBJ2-7; TRBD2 matches at 11 bases. This CDR3 is 14 amino acids long. V was pared by 4 bases and J by 5 bases, with 4 bases of the junction left unmatched. The germline gives CDR1 SNHLY, CDR2 FYNNEI. The chain's CDR3 is CASSGGTSGNEQYF. CDR3 DNA: TGTGCCAGCAGTGGCGGGACTAGCGGAAACGAGCAGTACTTC.

This clone was detected only a few times. The J gene is TRBJ1-5, the V gene TRBV4-2, with 8 bases identical to TRBD1. Trimming at V came to 6 bases and at J to 0 bases, leaving 4 bases not matched to a gene. The germline CDR1 and CDR2 sequences are LGHNA and YNFKEQ. This CDR3 spans 15 amino acids. CDR3 residues: CASSPTGDSNQPQHF. The CDR3 bases are TGTGCCAGCAGTCCGACAGGGGATAGCAATCAGCCCCAGCATTTT.

The chain has TRBV6-6 and TRBJ2-4; no clear D gene. CDR3 length equals 13 residues. CDR1 and CDR2 from the germline V gene are MNHNY and SVGAGI (reference sequence). V was clipped by 2 bases and J by 7 bases, with 9 bases between them. The CDR3 region has the DNA TGTGCCAGCAGTTACCTTATAGGGAACATTCAGTACTTC. As protein: CASSYLIGNIQYF.